This T cell receptor beta chain was obtained from a study of blood T cells in healthy people across ages. Extraction yielded at least 6 micrograms of total RNA per sample. Trimming took 6 bases from V and 0 from J, leaving 12 bases between them. The CDR3 runs 15 residues. Germline CDR1 SGHTA, CDR2 FQGTGA. Primed by a sample-barcoded 5' primer and a J-beta primer mix, a second PCR proceeded for roughly 6 to 12 cycles. TCRdb itself ran the 5' RACE reads through MiXCR, one entry per CDR3 protein. This table has just under 900,000 distinct CDR3 sequences, under 35% appearing once. Details on this clonotype: What it binds is not known.

Study observations and caveats: Greater diversity and more naive CD4+ cells were seen in long-lived donors than in aged donors.

V gene TRBV7-3 combines with J gene TRBJ2-1; D gene ambiguous. Specimen: blood. The TCR originated in a woman older than 75 in good health. The CDR3 sequence: CASRSTPTSYNEQFF. The DNA for the CDR3 is TGTGCCAGCAGGTCCACTCCAACCTCCTACAATGAGCAGTTCTTC. The full variable domain, its missing parts supplied by reference TRBV7-3 and TRBJ2-1, is GAGVSQTPSNKVTEKGKYVELRCDPISGHTALYWYRQSLGQGPEFLIYFQGTGAADDSGLPNDRFFAVRPEGSVSTLKIQRTERGDSAVYLCASRSTPTSYNEQFFGPGTRLTVL.